These 21 T cell receptor beta chains came from one sample sequenced in a study of CD8 T cells in Susac syndrome (dated by TCRdb to the late 2010s). Library preparation used the immunoSEQ multiplex PCR assay. RNA was extracted using the RNeasy kit, and about 0.5 to 1 microgram was reverse transcribed with random hexamers. TCRdb trimmed public reads at Q25 via fastp, called clones via MiXCR and kept in-frame beta chains. Every CDR3 protein is listed once, alongside the most common genes and DNA of its rows. This sample lists about 190,000 distinct CDR3 sequences; 95% were detected once. Roughly 0.1% of the sample rests with the top ten. The sequencing input was CD4+ T cells from PBMCs. These receptors all come from a human donor in good health.

The chain combines TRBV7-9 with TRBJ2-7; D not certain. The CDR3 runs to 13 residues. The germline gives CDR1 SEHNR, CDR2 FQNEAQ (reference sequence). V dropped 5 bases and J dropped 2 bases, with 10 bases sitting between them. For the CDR3, the DNA is TGTGCCAGCAGCGCCGGTAGGCCCTACGAGCAGTACGTC. Amino acids: CASSAGRPYEQYV.

The V call is TRBV7-7, the J call TRBJ2-7; a possible D gene is TRBD2 (6 bases). V lost 4 bases to trimming and J lost 7 bases, with 14 bases between them. Germline values: CDR1 SSHAT, CDR2 FNYEAQ (reference sequence). The CDR3 is 13 amino acids. CDR3 loop: CASSWQLGGEQYF. CDR3 in DNA: TGTGCCAGCAGCTGGCAGTTGGGGGGAGAGCAGTACTTC.

The V and J genes are TRBV12-3 or TRBV12-4 and TRBJ1-5; TRBD1 matches 7 bases. V was pared by 8 bases and J by 3 bases, with 7 bases of the junction left unmatched. The CDR3 spans 14 residues. This CDR3 is CASCPGQVNQPQHF. The CDR3 DNA follows: TGTGCCAGCTGCCCCGGACAGGTCAATCAGCCCCAGCATTTT.

The gene calls are TRBV7-2 and TRBJ2-5, with D perhaps TRBD1 or TRBD2 (6 bases each). Per germline, CDR1 SGHTA and CDR2 FQGNSA. This CDR3 region has 14 residues. Trimming cost V 7 bases and J 2 bases, with 14 bases left between them. The CDR3 DNA reads TGTGCCAGCAAAAACTCGGGGGCGCAAGAGACCCAGTACTTC. Translating it yields CASKNSGAQETQYF.

The chain carries TRBV29-1 and TRBJ1-2; D gene uncertain. V was cut by 4 bases and J by 4 bases, with 10 bases left in between. CDR1 is SQVTM, CDR2 ANQGSEA, per germline. The CDR3 consists of 12 residues. CDR3 region: CSVVEGGYGYTF. CDR3 sequence (DNA): TGCAGCGTTGTAGAGGGAGGCTATGGCTACACCTTC.

The chain couples TRBV15 to TRBJ1-2, with D possibly being TRBD1 (5 bases). V lost 5 bases and J lost 3, with 19 bases in between. CDR3 length: 16 residues. Germline V gene data show CDR1 as LNHNV and CDR2 as YYDKDF (reference sequence). CDR3 coding DNA: TGTGCCACCAGCCGCGAGGGGTCCCAGGGTGACTATGGCTACACCTTC. This codes for CATSREGSQGDYGYTF.

V gene TRBV5-4 combines with J gene TRBJ2-5, with D hard to call. The germline V gene has CDR1 SGHNT and CDR2 YYREEE (reference sequence). The V and J ends lost 10 bases and 5 bases respectively, with 21 bases between them. There are 14 residues in the CDR3. In DNA form, the CDR3 reads TGTGCCTCCGGCGCTGGTAACCTTTTGGAGACCCAGTACTTC. Protein: CASGAGNLLETQYF.

The rearrangement joins TRBV5-1 to TRBJ1-6; 12 positions match TRBD1. The ends lost 4 bases at V and 10 bases at J; junction bases unmatched: 9. Germline assignment: CDR1 SGHRS and CDR2 YFSETQ. The CDR3 is 16 residues long. Here the CDR3 reads CASSPHRDRGPSPLHF. CDR3 sequence (DNA): TGCGCCAGCAGCCCGCACCGGGACAGGGGGCCATCACCCCTCCACTTT.

As concerns this clonotype: An end of the junction differs from the germline gene, which may be a read error. This chain joins TRBV29-1 and TRBJ1-1; 8 positions match TRBD1. CDR3 length: 12 amino acids. The V gene's germline CDR1 is SQVTM and CDR2 ANQGSEA. The CDR3 DNA sequence: TGCAGCGTCGAAGACAGGGGTAATGAAGCTTTCTTT. Its protein is CSVEDRGNEAFF.

The gene calls are TRBV12-3 or TRBV12-4 and TRBJ2-5; no clear D. Trimming took 4 bases from V and 3 from J, leaving 6 bases between them. The CDR3 length is 12 residues. The CDR3 here is CASSYREETQYF. In DNA form, the CDR3 reads TGTGCCAGCAGTTACAGAGAAGAGACCCAGTACTTC.

The gene calls are TRBV29-1 and TRBJ2-1; 8 bases line up with TRBD2. This CDR3 is 16 amino acids long. Germline CDR1 is SQVTM and CDR2 is ANQGSEA. The junction had 9 bases not matched to a gene; V was cut back by 0 bases and J by 5 bases. CDR3 sequence reads: CSVEDARSGGNNEQFF. The DNA of the CDR3 is TGCAGCGTTGAAGATGCCCGGTCGGGGGGGAACAATGAGCAGTTCTTC.

The V call is TRBV12-3 or TRBV12-4, the J call TRBJ2-6; 8 nucleotides match TRBD1. V lost 10 bases and J lost 1; bases outside the gene matches: 3. This CDR3 has 14 amino acids. The CDR3 reads CAIRQGSGANVLTF. CDR3 bases: TGTGCCATCAGACAGGGGTCTGGGGCCAACGTCCTGACTTTC.

This chain links TRBV29-1 with TRBJ1-2; no firm D call. This CDR3 is built from 13 residues. Germline CDR1 SQVTM, CDR2 ANQGSEA. Trimming removed 4 bases from V and 1 base from J, with 10 bases in between. The CDR3 protein is CSVGWQRNYGYTF. In DNA form, the CDR3 reads TGCAGCGTTGGATGGCAGCGTAACTATGGCTACACCTTC.

The genes are TRBV27 and TRBJ2-2, with D maybe TRBD1 (5 bases). Trimming shortened V by 4 bases and J by 5 bases, and 17 bases separated the two germline ends. This CDR3 spans 16 amino acids. Germline-derived CDR1 and CDR2 are MNHEY and SMNVEV (reference sequence). In DNA form, the CDR3 reads TGTGCCAGCAGTTCCTGGACATGGTATCAGACCGGGGAGCTGTTTTTT. It encodes CASSSWTWYQTGELFF.

Worth noting for this clonotype: At one boundary the junction diverges from the germline segment, which might be a read error. CDR3 DNA: TGTGCCAGCAGCTTAGTACAAGTGACCCAGTACTTC. Its translation is CASSLVQVTQYF. This chain joins TRBV7-9 and TRBJ2-5; D remains ambiguous. This CDR3 spans 12 amino acids. In germline, CDR1 is SEHNR, CDR2 FQNEAQ (reference sequence).

V usage is TRBV25-1 and J usage is TRBJ1-6; 7 bases map to TRBD1. Germline values: CDR1 MGHDK, CDR2 SYGVNS. The V gene end was trimmed by 6 bases and the J gene end by 10 bases; junction bases not matched to a gene: 12. This CDR3 comprises 15 residues. The CDR3 DNA is TGTGCCAGCAGGGGGACAGATTATTTGATATCACCCCTCCACTTT. It is translated as CASRGTDYLISPLHF.

The rearrangement joins TRBV29-1 to TRBJ1-2, with unresolved D. CDR3 length equals 13 residues. The germline V gene has CDR1 SQVTM and CDR2 ANQGSEA. V shed 0 bases and J shed 0 bases, with 5 bases lying between them. The CDR3 DNA is TGCAGCGTTGAAGACAGCGCTAACTATGGCTACACCTTC. Encoded protein: CSVEDSANYGYTF.

The chain employs TRBV20-1 and TRBJ2-1; TRBD2 aligns across 8 bases. Germline lookup yields CDR1 DFQATT and CDR2 SNEGSKA (reference sequence). The CDR3 length is 16 residues. V shed 0 bases, J shed 7 bases, and the junction held 11 bases outside the gene matches. The DNA of the CDR3 is TGCAGTGCTAGAGATCACGTGGCGGGGGGCATTAATGAGCAGTTCTTC. Protein sequence: CSARDHVAGGINEQFF.

As to this clonotype: One junction end disagrees with the germline gene, perhaps due to a read error. The V and J genes are TRBV29-1 and TRBJ2-1, with a weak D call TRBD2 (5 bases). Germline loops: CDR1 SQVTM, CDR2 ANQGSEA. CDR3 length: 11 amino acids. The CDR3 nucleotides read TGCAGCGTTGGAGACTACAATGAGCAGCTCTTC. Its protein is CSVGDYNEQLF.

This chain links TRBV29-1 with TRBJ2-5, with 7 bases lining up with TRBD2. Germline CDR1 SQVTM, CDR2 ANQGSEA. Trimming at V came to 5 bases and at J to 7 bases, leaving 16 bases not matched to a gene. The CDR3 runs 15 residues. In DNA form, the CDR3 reads TGCAGCGTTCGGTTCCGGGAGGAGGCTGTCGGGACCCAGTACTTC. Translating it yields CSVRFREEAVGTQYF.

This chain uses TRBV9 with TRBJ2-3; weak D call: TRBD2 (5 bases). Germline CDR1 SGDLS, CDR2 YYNGEE. The CDR3 totals 16 residues. V lost 2 bases and J lost 1, with 14 bases in between. CDR3 loop: CASSVGTGLGTDTQYF. For the CDR3, the DNA is TGTGCCAGCAGCGTGGGTACCGGACTCGGCACAGATACGCAGTATTTT.